The T cell receptor beta chain under discussion was sequenced for a study of early T cells in non-severe SARS-CoV-2 infection. Turning to the study itself: Chains from this unsorted whole-blood bulk RNA could not be paired.

This CDR3 contains 16 residues. Germline V lookup: CDR1 SEHNR, CDR2 FQNEAQ (reference sequence). The ends lost 4 bases at V and 4 bases at J; junction bases unmatched: 12. Each cDNA molecule carried a unique molecular identifier. TCRdb itself ran the 5' RACE reads through MiXCR, one entry per CDR3 protein. Among tens of thousands of distinct CDR3 sequences, approximately 5% were seen once, and the ten largest hold 7.5% to 8.5%. This clonotype was observed many times. What it binds is unknown. General observations from the study: Reliance on VDJdb matching favored anti-spike CD8 responses; private and CD4 specificities were missed.

This chain joins TRBV7-9 and TRBJ1-2, with TRBD1 identical over 7 bases. Source material: whole blood. This TCR was sampled from an adult who was a healthcare worker with PCR-confirmed SARS-CoV-2 infection or an uninfected control (not recorded which). The CDR3 DNA reads TGTGCCAGCAGCTCCGAGACAGGGCGGCACTTCTATGGCTACACCTTC. Protein sequence: CASSSETGRHFYGYTF.